This entry lists 30 T cell receptor beta chains sequenced from one sample in a study of cytomegalovirus exposure and HLA in healthy donors. The PCR ran on 60 Vbeta and 13 Jbeta primers. TCRdb keeps only in-frame clones here, not all; method: immunoSEQ multiplex PCR. This sample has 150,000 to 200,000 clones; roughly 80% occur once, and the top ten carry about 8%. The sequencing input was PBMCs. The receptor source for this set is a woman in her 40s in good health and CMV-seropositive.

This clone was detected only a few times. The V call is TRBV19, the J call TRBJ1-1, with D maybe TRBD1 (5 bases). Looked up from germline, CDR1 is LNHDA and CDR2 is SQIVND (reference sequence). The CDR3 consists of 13 residues. V lost 5 bases and J 2 bases, leaving 9 bases between the germline ends. This CDR3 is CASSFDRNTEAFF. CDR3 DNA: TGTGCCAGTAGTTTCGACAGAAACACTGAAGCTTTCTTT.

The chain recombines TRBV11-3 with TRBJ2-3; D is perhaps TRBD2 (5 bases). Germline loops: CDR1 SGHNT, CDR2 YENEEA. V was pared by 5 bases and J by 2 bases, with 17 bases between. The CDR3 loop spans 16 amino acids. The CDR3, as DNA: TGTGCCAGCAGCCCTGTGAGGGTTGGGGTCACAGATACGCAGTATTTT. Its translation is CASSPVRVGVTDTQYF.

The V call is TRBV2, the J call TRBJ2-7, with D possibly TRBD1 on 7 matching bases. CDR3 size: 12 residues. V lost 11 bases, J lost 3 bases, and 14 bases lay in between. Germline assignment: CDR1 SNHLY and CDR2 FYNNEI. DNA of the CDR3: TGTGCCGGAGGGACAGAGTACTACGAGCAGTACTTC. This encodes CAGGTEYYEQYF.

The J gene is TRBJ1-6, the V gene TRBV5-6; the D gene is possibly TRBD1 (6 bases). Looked up from germline, CDR1 is SGHDT and CDR2 is YYEEEE. V was trimmed by 4 bases and J by 5 bases, leaving 16 bases between them. The CDR3 totals 16 residues. The CDR3 DNA follows: TGTGCCAGCAGCCTAGGACAGCTAGGAGATAATTCACCCCTCCACTTT. Its protein product is CASSLGQLGDNSPLHF.

This clone has a handful of counts. The V call is TRBV2, the J call TRBJ2-1; 9 bases agree with TRBD2. Germline V CDR1 and CDR2: SNHLY, FYNNEI. V lost 7 bases to trimming and J lost 7 bases; unmatched junction nucleotides: 5. CDR3 length: 13 residues. For the CDR3, the DNA is TGTGCCAGCAACGAGCGGGAGGTTAATGAGCAGTTCTTC. Translation: CASNEREVNEQFF.

The chain carries TRBV2 and TRBJ1-5; unclear D gene. This CDR3 region has 12 residues. Germline CDR1 SNHLY, CDR2 FYNNEI. The V end lost 5 bases, the J end lost 7 bases, and 9 bases lay between the germline ends. CDR3 nucleotide sequence: TGTGCCAGCAGTAACGTGGGCCAGCCCCAGCATTTT. This translates into CASSNVGQPQHF.

The V call is TRBV5-1, the J call TRBJ2-1; D is uncertain. In germline, CDR1 is SGHRS, CDR2 YFSETQ. The V end was cut by 2 bases, the J end by 0 bases, with 9 bases between. This CDR3 contains 15 residues. CDR3 nucleotides: TGCGCCAGCAGCTTTCCAAAGAGCTCCTACAATGAGCAGTTCTTC. This gives the protein CASSFPKSSYNEQFF.

V usage is TRBV11-2 and J usage is TRBJ2-1; maybe TRBD2 (6 bases). The V gene's germline CDR1 is SGHAT and CDR2 FQNNGV. Between the trimmed V and J ends, which lost 3 bases and 4 bases, there was a span of 10 bases. The length of the CDR3 is 14 residues. Written as DNA, the CDR3 is TGTGCCAGCAGCTTGGAGGAGGGATACAATGAGCAGTTCTTC. Translated: CASSLEEGYNEQFF.

The rearrangement uses TRBV11-1 and TRBJ2-7; TRBD1 matches at 11 bases. The CDR3 is 16 amino acids. Germline V gene data show CDR1 as SGHAT and CDR2 as FQDESV (reference sequence). With 3 bases clipped from V and 6 bases from J, the junction kept 10 bases outside the gene matches. The CDR3: CASSLSRTGGSLEQYF. CDR3 DNA sequence: TGTGCCAGCAGCTTGTCCCGGACAGGGGGCTCCCTCGAGCAGTACTTC.

As to this clone: The identical CDR3 is also encoded by other nucleotide sequences in the sample. The chain links TRBV28 to TRBJ1-5, with D maybe TRBD1 (5 bases). V lost 2 bases, J lost 4 bases, and 9 bases lay in between. CDR3 size: 14 residues. The V gene's germline CDR1 is MDHEN and CDR2 SYDVKM. CDR3 nucleotides: TGTGCCAGCAGTTTAGGGGGGGGGAATCAGCCCCAGCATTTT. Encoded protein: CASSLGGGNQPQHF. Based on the CDR3 plus reference TRBV28 and TRBJ1-5, the full variable domain is DVKVTQSSRYLVKRTGEKVFLECVQDMDHENMFWYRQDPGLGLRLIYFSYDVKMKEKGDIPEGYSVSREKKERFSLILESASTNQTSMYLCASSLGGGNQPQHFGDGTRLSIL.

The V and J genes are TRBV10-1 and TRBJ2-1; D is unresolved. CDR1 is WNHNN and CDR2 is SYGVQD in the germline V gene (reference sequence). This CDR3 region has 15 residues. Trimming shortened V by 6 bases and J by 1 base, and 13 bases separated the two germline ends. The chain's CDR3 is CASSPRRASYNEQFF. CDR3 sequence (DNA): TGCGCCAGCAGCCCCCGTCGCGCGTCCTACAATGAGCAGTTCTTC.

The chain recombines TRBV5-1 with TRBJ2-1; a weak D match, TRBD2 (5 bases). V was cut by 2 bases and J by 6 bases, with 9 bases left in between. Germline CDR1 and CDR2: SGHRS and YFSETQ. This CDR3 is 13 amino acids long. CDR3 amino acids: CASSFGSPNEQFF. DNA for the CDR3: TGCGCCAGCAGCTTTGGGAGCCCCAATGAGCAGTTCTTC. The full variable domain, in which reference TRBV5-1 and TRBJ2-1 provide the parts outside the CDR3, is KAGVTQTPRYLIKTRGQQVTLSCSPISGHRSVSWYQQTPGQGLQFLFEYFSETQRNKGNFPGRFSGRQFSNSRSEMNVSTLELGDSALYLCASSFGSPNEQFFGPGTRLTVL.

The rearrangement joins TRBV5-1 to TRBJ1-4; 8 positions match TRBD1. With 1 base clipped from V and 8 bases from J, the junction kept 4 bases outside the gene matches. CDR3 length: 14 residues. Germline CDR1 and CDR2: SGHRS and YFSETQ. CDR3 residues: CASSLQGAREKLFF. CDR3 bases: TGCGCCAGCAGCTTGCAGGGGGCTAGGGAAAAACTGTTTTTT.

This clone occurred a few times. The CDR3 DNA sequence: TGTGCCAGCTCACCACTGGACAGGGCCTCTGGAAACACCATATATTTT. It is translated as CASSPLDRASGNTIYF. The chain has TRBV18 and TRBJ1-3, with 8 bases matching TRBD1. J lost 0 bases, V lost 1 base, and 2 bases had no gene match. The CDR3 is 16 amino acids. CDR1 is KGHSH, CDR2 LQKENI, per germline.

V is TRBV7-9 and J is TRBJ2-3; a possible D gene is TRBD1 (5 bases). Trimming took 2 bases from V and 1 from J, leaving 10 bases between them. The germline CDR1 and CDR2 sequences are SEHNR and FQNEAQ (reference sequence). The CDR3 length is 15 residues. The CDR3 reads CASSLSQGRTDTQYF. CDR3 nucleotide sequence: TGTGCCAGCAGCTTAAGCCAGGGCCGCACAGATACGCAGTATTTT.

The rearrangement links TRBV28 to TRBJ2-5; D call uncertain. Trimming took 7 bases from V and 3 from J, leaving 15 bases between them. Germline lookup yields CDR1 MDHEN and CDR2 SYDVKM. This CDR3 is built from 14 residues. The CDR3, as DNA: TGTGCCAGCAATCCCGCTAGTGGAAAAGAGACCCAGTACTTC. It yields the protein CASNPASGKETQYF.

The V gene is TRBV14, the J gene TRBJ2-7; D may be TRBD1 (6 bases). Germline V lookup: CDR1 SGHDN, CDR2 FVKESK. Trimming took 4 bases from V and 2 from J, leaving 12 bases between them. This CDR3 spans 14 amino acids. The CDR3 region is CASSRGGQPYEQYF. CDR3 DNA sequence: TGTGCCAGCAGCCGAGGCGGACAGCCCTACGAGCAGTACTTC.

The chain couples TRBV14 to TRBJ1-2; 9 bases align to TRBD1. This CDR3 spans 16 amino acids. Germline-derived CDR1 and CDR2 are SGHDN and FVKESK. J gave up 1 base and V 1 base, and 4 bases lay outside the gene matches. For the CDR3, the DNA is TGTGCCAGCAGCCAAGTTCTGGGACAGGGTAACTATGGCTACACCTTC. This encodes CASSQVLGQGNYGYTF.

CDR3 sequence (DNA): TGTGCCAGCAGCCCTAATCTAGCGGGAGGGAACAATGAGCAGTTCTTC. Translating gives CASSPNLAGGNNEQFF. The chain recombines TRBV9 with TRBJ2-1, with 12 positions matching TRBD2. The ends lost 4 bases at V and 5 bases at J; junction bases unmatched: 7. This CDR3 has 16 residues. CDR1 is SGDLS and CDR2 is YYNGEE in the germline V gene.

This chain joins TRBV11-3 and TRBJ2-1; D unresolved. CDR3 length equals 13 residues. The germline V gene has CDR1 SGHNT and CDR2 YENEEA. The germline V and J ends were trimmed by 3 bases and 5 bases, with 8 bases remaining between them. CDR3: CASSFPPNNEQFF. The CDR3 region has the DNA TGTGCCAGCAGCTTCCCCCCTAACAATGAGCAGTTCTTC.

This sequence joins TRBV4-2 and TRBJ1-1, with D possibly being TRBD1 (5 bases). CDR1 is LGHNA, CDR2 YNFKEQ, per germline. Trimming removed 0 bases at V and 5 bases at J, with 22 bases between. The length of the CDR3 is 18 residues. In nucleotides, the CDR3 is TGTGCCAGCAGCCAAGAAGGGTGGGGTGCAGGGCCAAAGACTGAAGCTTTCTTT. Its protein product is CASSQEGWGAGPKTEAFF.

The chain recombines TRBV7-3 with TRBJ2-3, with D maybe TRBD1 (6 bases). The germline V and J ends were trimmed by 1 base and 6 bases, with 14 bases remaining between them. Germline CDR1 SGHTA, CDR2 FQGTGA. The CDR3 extends over 15 amino acids. CDR3 sequence: CASSLSQGRGDTQYF. The CDR3 coding sequence is TGTGCCAGCAGCTTAAGTCAGGGGAGAGGCGATACGCAGTATTTT.

This chain links TRBV5-1 with TRBJ1-1, with 11 bases that match TRBD1. Trimming removed 4 bases from V and 4 bases from J; junction bases left unmatched: 3. There are 14 residues in the CDR3. Germline CDR1 and CDR2: SGHRS and YFSETQ. The CDR3 reads CASSMGQGGTEAFF. As DNA, the CDR3 is TGCGCCAGCAGCATGGGACAGGGGGGCACTGAAGCTTTCTTT. Supplemented by reference TRBV5-1 and TRBJ1-1, the full variable domain reads KAGVTQTPRYLIKTRGQQVTLSCSPISGHRSVSWYQQTPGQGLQFLFEYFSETQRNKGNFPGRFSGRQFSNSRSEMNVSTLELGDSALYLCASSMGQGGTEAFFGQGTRLTVV.

The V and J genes are TRBV27 and TRBJ1-4, with unresolved D. V shed 8 bases and J shed 4 bases, with 14 bases lying between them. CDR3 length: 14 residues. The germline V gene encodes CDR1 MNHEY and CDR2 SMNVEV (reference sequence). This CDR3 reads CASAGMGYNEKLFF. The DNA for the CDR3 is TGTGCCAGCGCGGGGATGGGGTATAATGAAAAACTGTTTTTT.

This chain links TRBV6-5 with TRBJ1-2; weak D call: TRBD1 (5 bases). The V end lost 5 bases, the J end lost 2 bases, and 15 bases lay between the germline ends. The germline V gene has CDR1 MNHEY and CDR2 SVGAGI. The CDR3 runs 15 residues. The chain's CDR3 is CASSPRRGGNYGYTF. The CDR3 nucleotides are TGTGCCAGCAGTCCTCGGCGGGGGGGAAACTATGGCTACACCTTC.

In its sample, this clone was seen once. The gene calls are TRBV28 and TRBJ2-2, with 9 bases identical to TRBD2. The V gene's germline CDR1 is MDHEN and CDR2 SYDVKM. The CDR3 totals 14 residues. The J segment lost 4 bases and the V segment lost 6 bases, leaving 3 bases of the junction unmatched. This CDR3 is CASSGAGGTGELFF. The CDR3 DNA reads as TGTGCCAGCAGCGGAGCGGGAGGCACCGGGGAGCTGTTTTTT. Based on the CDR3 plus reference TRBV28 and TRBJ2-2, the full variable domain is DVKVTQSSRYLVKRTGEKVFLECVQDMDHENMFWYRQDPGLGLRLIYFSYDVKMKEKGDIPEGYSVSREKKERFSLILESASTNQTSMYLCASSGAGGTGELFFGEGSRLTVL.

The chain uses TRBV9 and TRBJ2-7; the match to TRBD1 covers 9 bases. With 0 bases clipped from V and 5 bases from J, the junction kept 9 bases outside the gene matches. The CDR3 runs 16 residues. From germline, CDR1 is SGDLS and CDR2 YYNGEE. For the CDR3, the DNA is TGTGCCAGCAGCGTAGGTTTGGGACAGGGCGGCCACGAGCAGTACTTC. Translated, it gives CASSVGLGQGGHEQYF.

Regarding this clone: The junction and the germline gene differ at one end; a read error may be behind it. The gene calls are TRBV7-9 and TRBJ1-1; 10 nucleotides line up with TRBD1. This CDR3 is 16 amino acids long. In germline, CDR1 is SEHNR, CDR2 FQNEAQ (reference sequence). The CDR3 region has the DNA TGTTCCAGCAGCCCTGGGACAGGGGTAACCCCCAGTGAAGCTTTCTTT. It yields the protein CSSSPGTGVTPSEAFF.

The chain recombines TRBV6-6 with TRBJ2-2; no firm D call. CDR1 and CDR2 (germline): MNHNY, SVGAGI (reference sequence). CDR3 length equals 14 residues. Trimming shortened V by 1 base and J by 0 bases, and 3 bases separated the two germline ends. CDR3: CASSYYSNTGELFF. The CDR3 bases are TGTGCCAGCAGTTACTACTCGAACACCGGGGAGCTGTTTTTT.

This sequence joins TRBV4-2 and TRBJ1-4; the D gene is possibly TRBD1 (6 bases). CDR3 size: 17 residues. Germline values: CDR1 LGHNA, CDR2 YNFKEQ. Trimming took off 0 bases at V and 7 bases at J, with 18 bases between the two ends. For the CDR3, the DNA is TGTGCCAGCAGCCAAGAATCTACCAGGGGCGTCGGTGAAAAACTGTTTTTT. This gives the protein CASSQESTRGVGEKLFF.